The 14 T cell receptor beta chains listed next were all sequenced from one sample in a study of identical twins. TCRdb reprocessed the 5' RACE reads with MiXCR, giving one entry per CDR3 protein. The table lists roughly 490,000 distinct CDR3 sequences, 14% of them singletons. These data were also filed under a second study, of yellow fever vaccine responses in identical twins.

Sequencing was performed on CD4+ T cells sorted from blood. Every receptor here comes from a young woman in good health.

This clonotype has more than one count but fewer than ten. V and J are TRBV5-1 and TRBJ2-2; 7 nucleotides agree with TRBD1. The CDR3 has 17 residues. CDR1 and CDR2 (germline): SGHRS, YFSETQ. V shed 2 bases, J shed 0 bases, and the junction held 7 bases outside the gene matches. The CDR3, as DNA: TGCGCCAGCAGCTTAAACACTGGGACAGCGAACACCGGGGAGCTGTTTTTT. Translated: CASSLNTGTANTGELFF.

The rearrangement joins TRBV9 to TRBJ2-2; TRBD1 agrees at 9 bases. V shed 5 bases and J 8 bases; nucleotides not matched to a gene: 19. The CDR3 contains 18 residues. Germline V gives CDR1 SGDLS, CDR2 YYNGEE. The CDR3: CASSRQDAGTGISGELFF. In DNA form, the CDR3 reads TGTGCCAGCAGTCGACAAGACGCCGGGACAGGGATCTCTGGGGAGCTGTTTTTT.

This clonotype was detected only a few times. The chain links TRBV19 to TRBJ1-5; no clear D gene. Germline CDR1 is LNHDA and CDR2 is SQIVND (reference sequence). The CDR3 runs to 13 residues. Trimming removed 7 bases from V and 7 bases from J, with 14 bases in between. CDR3 in DNA: TGTGCCAGTATGACCGGTAACACCCAGCCCCAGCATTTT. This translates into CASMTGNTQPQHF.

The chain couples TRBV6-2 or TRBV6-3 to TRBJ2-7; 9 positions agree with TRBD2. Germline V lookup: CDR1 MNHEY, CDR2 SVGEGT. This CDR3 has 15 residues. After removal of 7 bases from V and 2 bases from J, the junction contained 9 bases not matched to a gene. The CDR3 sequence: CASTGPSGAAYEQYF. In DNA form, the CDR3 reads TGTGCCAGCACCGGGCCTAGCGGGGCCGCCTACGAGCAGTACTTC.

This clonotype has a handful of counts. The chain has TRBV12-3 or TRBV12-4 and TRBJ2-5; no reliable D call. The CDR3 is 13 amino acids. Trimming shortened V by 1 base and J by 7 bases, and 10 bases separated the two germline ends. The CDR3 bases are TGTGCCAGCAGTTTAGACCTAAGGGCGACCCAGTACTTC. Protein product: CASSLDLRATQYF.

A few counts support this clonotype. This rearrangement joins TRBV5-1 to TRBJ2-3; tentative D call: TRBD1 (6 bases). CDR3 length: 14 amino acids. Germline CDR1 reads SGHRS; CDR2 reads YFSETQ. Trimming cost V 4 bases and J 2 bases, with 11 bases left between them. The CDR3, as DNA: TGCGCCAGCAGCCGAGGACAGCCCACAGATACGCAGTATTTT. Amino acid sequence: CASSRGQPTDTQYF.

DNA for the CDR3: TGTGCCAGCAGCAACATACTAAGCACAGATACGCAGTATTTT. This gives the protein CASSNILSTDTQYF. This chain uses TRBV6-1 with TRBJ2-3; D gene uncertain. This CDR3 is 14 amino acids long. The germline V gene encodes CDR1 MNHNS and CDR2 SASEGT. Between the trimmed V and J ends, which lost 6 bases and 0 bases, there was a span of 10 bases.

The V call is TRBV3-1, the J call TRBJ1-2, with a tentative D call TRBD1 (5 bases). CDR1 is LGHDT and CDR2 is YNNKEL in the germline V gene (reference sequence). The CDR3 runs to 13 residues. Between the trimmed V and J ends, which lost 0 bases and 8 bases, there was a span of 10 bases. The CDR3 loop is CASSQDAGGGYTF. CDR3 DNA: TGTGCCAGCAGCCAAGATGCTGGGGGAGGCTACACCTTC.

This clonotype was seen a few times. The chain recombines TRBV18 with TRBJ2-7; D possibly corresponds to TRBD2 (5 bases). Trimming cost V 4 bases and J 1 base, with 11 bases left between them. CDR1 is KGHSH and CDR2 is LQKENI in the germline V gene. The CDR3 is made up of 14 amino acids. CDR3 amino acids: CASSRGSESYEQYF. The CDR3 DNA follows: TGTGCCAGCTCACGAGGGTCAGAGTCCTACGAGCAGTACTTC.

This chain links TRBV6-2 or TRBV6-3 with TRBJ2-2, with D possibly being TRBD1 (6 bases). From germline, CDR1 is MNHEY and CDR2 SVGEGT. V dropped 6 bases and J dropped 5 bases, with 28 bases sitting between them. This CDR3 is 19 amino acids long. The CDR3 region has the DNA TGTGCCAGCAGCTACCGCCCGAGGGGGTCGGTAAGGGGTACCGGGGAGCTGTTTTTT. Translation gives CASSYRPRGSVRGTGELFF.

The V gene is TRBV29-1, the J gene TRBJ2-7, with 8 bases identical to TRBD1. The CDR3 runs 14 residues. Germline loops: CDR1 SQVTM, CDR2 ANQGSEA. V lost 6 bases, J lost 8 bases, and 15 bases stayed unmatched. DNA of the CDR3: TGCAGCGTGTACACAGGGGGGAGCTCCCTAAAGCAGTACTTC. Protein product: CSVYTGGSSLKQYF.

This clonotype was counted a few times. This sequence joins TRBV20-1 and TRBJ2-2; tentative D call: TRBD2 (6 bases). V was shortened by 2 bases and J by 7 bases, with 20 bases between the two germline ends. This CDR3 contains 16 residues. Germline lookup yields CDR1 DFQATT and CDR2 SNEGSKA (reference sequence). CDR3 coding DNA: TGCAGTGCTAGAAATCCCTCGGAGGGTGGTGGCGGGGAGCTGTTTTTT. Its translation: CSARNPSEGGGGELFF.

This sequence joins TRBV11-2 and TRBJ2-1; D unresolved. Trimming left V 0 bases short and J 9 bases short, with 9 bases between. The CDR3 has 13 amino acids. Germline V gene lookup returns CDR1 SGHAT and CDR2 FQNNGV. The CDR3 DNA follows: TGTGCCAGCAGCTTAGACGTAGACACTGAGCAGTTCTTC. Protein: CASSLDVDTEQFF.

This clonotype was seen only a few times. The genes are TRBV7-2 and TRBJ1-4; 10 nucleotides match TRBD1. This CDR3 has 14 amino acids. Trimming cost V 1 base and J 13 bases; bases outside gene matches: 6. Germline V gene data show CDR1 as SGHTA and CDR2 as FQGNSA. The CDR3 protein is CASSLDGGTGALFF. The CDR3 DNA reads as TGTGCCAGCAGCTTAGATGGGGGGACAGGGGCACTGTTTTTT.